This TCR beta chain comes out of a study of shared T cell receptors in the human thymus. CDR3 length equals 20 residues. Germline V gene data show CDR1 as LGHNA and CDR2 as YSLEER. The V gene lost 0 bases and the J gene lost 4 bases, with 27 bases spanning the gap. Assay used: immunoSEQ multiplex PCR; TCRdb lists only in-frame clones, some missing. The data show approximately 660,000 clones, around 87% seen once. The same data also went into a second study, on human thymus T cells. That source adds: Thymic resections from corrective heart surgery supplied the tissue. Thymic as well as blood repertoires seemed to favor certain V and J genes unevenly.

Source material: thymocytes. This TCR was recovered from a boy under two years old with a congenital heart defect. This chain links TRBV4-3 with TRBJ1-2; weak D call: TRBD1 (5 bases). The CDR3 loop reads CASSQDPPPMGRARLYGYTF. CDR3 DNA: TGCGCCAGCAGCCAAGATCCCCCCCCCATGGGCAGGGCGCGCCTCTATGGCTACACCTTC.